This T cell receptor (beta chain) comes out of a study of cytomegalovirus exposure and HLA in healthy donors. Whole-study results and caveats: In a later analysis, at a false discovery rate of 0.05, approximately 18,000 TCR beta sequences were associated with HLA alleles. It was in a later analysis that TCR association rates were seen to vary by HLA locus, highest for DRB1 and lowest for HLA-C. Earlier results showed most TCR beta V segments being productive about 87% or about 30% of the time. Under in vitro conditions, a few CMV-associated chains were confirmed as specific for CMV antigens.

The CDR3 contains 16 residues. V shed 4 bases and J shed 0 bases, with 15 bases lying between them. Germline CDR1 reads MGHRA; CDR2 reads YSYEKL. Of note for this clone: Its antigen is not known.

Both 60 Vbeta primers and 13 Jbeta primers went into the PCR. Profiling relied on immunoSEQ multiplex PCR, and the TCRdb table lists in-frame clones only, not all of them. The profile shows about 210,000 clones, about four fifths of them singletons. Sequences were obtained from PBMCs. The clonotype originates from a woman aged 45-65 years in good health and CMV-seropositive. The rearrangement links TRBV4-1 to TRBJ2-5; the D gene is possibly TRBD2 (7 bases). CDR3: CASSRSGGAYQETQYF. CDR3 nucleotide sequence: TGCGCCAGCAGCCGAAGTGGGGGGGCGTACCAAGAGACCCAGTACTTC.